The 10 T cell receptor beta chains below all came from one sample that was sequenced in a study of blood T cell repertoires in COVID-19. Assay: immunoSEQ multiplex PCR; the TCRdb copy retains only in-frame clones and omits some. The repertoire includes approximately 260,000 clones, about 89% of them detected once, and roughly 2.1% sits in the top ten. Material for sequencing was peripheral blood. The receptors come from a man aged 50-59 years with acute or convalescent COVID-19.

This clone appeared a few times. Other DNA sequences of this sample code for an identical CDR3. The chain combines TRBV30 with TRBJ1-5; tentative D call: TRBD1 (6 bases). The CDR3 runs to 14 residues. V was cut by 0 bases and J by 4 bases, with 10 bases left in between. In germline, CDR1 is GTSNPN, CDR2 SVGIG (reference sequence). The CDR3 nucleotides are TGTGCCTGGAGTGTACAGGGAGGGAATCAGCCCCAGCATTTT. It encodes CAWSVQGGNQPQHF.

The chain carries TRBV7-9 and TRBJ2-7, with 9 bases that match TRBD1. Trimming cost V 4 bases and J 4 bases; bases outside gene matches: 11. Germline CDR1 reads SEHNR; CDR2 reads FQNEAQ (reference sequence). CDR3 length: 16 amino acids. The CDR3 protein is CASSSGTGGVSYEQYF. The CDR3 DNA is TGTGCCAGCAGCTCAGGTACAGGGGGCGTTAGTTACGAGCAGTACTTC. The full variable domain, its missing parts supplied by reference TRBV7-9 and TRBJ2-7, is DTGVSQNPRHKITKRGQNVTFRCDPISEHNRLYWYRQTLGQGPEFLTYFQNEAQLEKSRLLSDRFSAERPKGSFSTLEIQRTEQGDSAMYLCASSSGTGGVSYEQYFGPGTRLTVT.

J is TRBJ1-1 and V is TRBV19, with D possibly being TRBD1 (5 bases). Germline-derived CDR1 and CDR2 are LNHDA and SQIVND (reference sequence). CDR3 length equals 13 residues. V was cut by 6 bases and J by 0 bases, with 8 bases left in between. CDR3: CASRDRLNTEAFF. CDR3 bases: TGTGCCAGTAGAGACAGATTGAACACTGAAGCTTTCTTT.

This clone has a handful of counts. The chain recombines TRBV5-4 with TRBJ2-7; TRBD1 is a possible D gene (7 bases). The germline V gene encodes CDR1 SGHNT and CDR2 YYREEE (reference sequence). Trimming removed 4 bases from V and 5 bases from J, with 16 bases in between. There are 14 residues in the CDR3. This CDR3 reads CASSPQGGTHEQYF. In DNA, the CDR3 is TGTGCCAGCAGCCCTCAGGGGGGTACCCACGAGCAGTACTTC.

The J gene is TRBJ1-2, the V gene TRBV19; TRBD1 aligns across 8 bases. The J segment lost 6 bases and the V segment lost 5 bases, leaving 11 bases of the junction unmatched. The CDR3 is made up of 15 amino acids. The V gene's germline CDR1 is LNHDA and CDR2 SQIVND (reference sequence). CDR3 nucleotides: TGTGCCAGTAGTCGGACAGGGCGTGGGGGCCATGGCTACACCTTC. It is translated as CASSRTGRGGHGYTF.

The rearrangement links TRBV27 to TRBJ2-7, with TRBD1 matching 9 bases. This CDR3 is 18 amino acids long. Germline-derived CDR1 and CDR2 are MNHEY and SMNVEV (reference sequence). J was trimmed by 1 base and V by 5 bases; bases with no gene match: 15. The CDR3 region has the DNA TGTGCCAGCAGTGGACGGGATTGGGGACAGGGAGGGTCCTACGAGCAGTACTTC. It is translated as CASSGRDWGQGGSYEQYF.

The chain links TRBV11-2 to TRBJ1-2; D call uncertain. The V end was cut by 5 bases, the J end by 2 bases, with 12 bases between. The CDR3 is 14 residues long. Germline V lookup: CDR1 SGHAT, CDR2 FQNNGV. The CDR3 is CASSMGRANYGYTF. CDR3 nucleotides: TGTGCCAGCAGCATGGGGAGAGCCAACTATGGCTACACCTTC.

Comment on this clone: At the DNA level, this CDR3 is encoded by other sequences in the same sample as well. The chain links TRBV5-1 to TRBJ1-6, with TRBD1 matching over 9 bases. This CDR3 has 14 amino acids. Germline V gene data show CDR1 as SGHRS and CDR2 as YFSETQ. Unmatched junction bases numbered 3, after V lost 4 bases and J lost 7 bases. This CDR3 reads CASSHGQGNSPLHF. The CDR3, as DNA: TGCGCCAGCAGCCATGGACAGGGGAATTCACCCCTCCACTTT.

The chain has TRBV18 and TRBJ1-5; 8 bases fit TRBD1. Germline V gene lookup returns CDR1 KGHSH and CDR2 LQKENI. The V and J ends lost 2 bases and 2 bases, in that order; junction bases with no gene match: 5. The CDR3 sequence is 16 residues long. The CDR3 is CASSPNQGQGNQPQHF. In DNA, the CDR3 is TGTGCCAGCTCACCAAATCAGGGACAGGGCAATCAGCCCCAGCATTTT.

This chain connects TRBV10-3 to TRBJ1-5; the D gene is possibly TRBD1 (5 bases). Germline CDR1 reads ENHRY; CDR2 reads SYGVKD. The length of the CDR3 is 13 residues. Trimming cost V 6 bases and J 2 bases, with 8 bases left between them. The CDR3, as DNA: TGTGCCATCAGCGGGGGGGGCAATCAGCCCCAGCATTTT. Its protein product is CAISGGGNQPQHF.